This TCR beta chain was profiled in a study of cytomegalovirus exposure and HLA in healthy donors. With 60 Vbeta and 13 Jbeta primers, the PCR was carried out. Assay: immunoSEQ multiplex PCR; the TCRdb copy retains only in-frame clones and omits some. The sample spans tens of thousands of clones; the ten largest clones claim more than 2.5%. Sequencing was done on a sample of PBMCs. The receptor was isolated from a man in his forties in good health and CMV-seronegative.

The CDR3 loop is CAISDPGAPYEQYF. CDR3 nucleotides: TGTGCCATCAGTGACCCGGGAGCTCCATACGAGCAGTACTTC. The V call is TRBV10-3, the J call TRBJ2-7; tentative D call: TRBD2 (6 bases). This CDR3 contains 14 residues. The germline V gene encodes CDR1 ENHRY and CDR2 SYGVKD. V lost 3 bases to trimming and J lost 4 bases, with 13 bases between them.